The next 22 T cell receptor beta chains were all read from a single sample in a study of T-cell memory formation after mild COVID-19. TCRdb ran MiXCR on the 5' RACE reads and lists one entry per CDR3 protein. There are 200,000 to 300,000 distinct CDR3 sequences in the sample; 8% to 9.5% occur only once, and roughly a fifth lies in the top ten. Material for sequencing was PBMCs or a T cell subset sorted from them (not recorded which). The receptors originated from a man younger than 35 who had mild COVID-19 (a few samples of this study predate the infection). Cell type and time point are not known.

In this sample, this clonotype turned up many times. The chain employs TRBV5-1 and TRBJ2-2; D is unclear. The CDR3 totals 12 residues. CDR1 SGHRS and CDR2 YFSETQ come from the germline V gene. V gave up 3 bases and J gave up 6 bases, with 6 bases separating them. CDR3: CASSWLAGELFF. The CDR3 nucleotides read TGCGCCAGCAGCTGGCTAGCCGGGGAGCTGTTTTTT.

This clonotype was seen only a few times. The rearrangement uses TRBV5-1 and TRBJ2-3, with D possibly being TRBD2 (5 bases). This CDR3 spans 16 amino acids. V gave up 1 base and J gave up 0 bases, with 12 bases separating them. Per the germline V gene, CDR1 is SGHRS and CDR2 is YFSETQ. Written as DNA, the CDR3 is TGCGCCAGCAGCTTGAACCCCAGCGGAAGCACAGATACGCAGTATTTT. Translation: CASSLNPSGSTDTQYF.

V usage is TRBV5-1 and J usage is TRBJ2-3; D not certain. The CDR3 has 14 amino acids. Germline V gene sequence: CDR1 SGHRS, CDR2 YFSETQ. The germline V and J ends were trimmed by 3 bases and 4 bases, with 12 bases remaining between them. The CDR3 nucleotides read TGCGCCAGCAGCTCGGCAGCCAATTCAGATACGCAGTATTTT. This translates into CASSSAANSDTQYF.

This chain connects TRBV12-3 or TRBV12-4 to TRBJ1-6, with 8 bases matching TRBD1. The CDR3 sequence is 16 residues long. V lost 6 bases to trimming and J lost 7 bases; unmatched junction nucleotides: 11. The CDR3 sequence is CASSPGPRGRNSPLHF. DNA for the CDR3: TGTGCCAGCAGCCCCGGGCCCAGGGGGCGGAATTCACCCCTCCACTTT.

The V and J genes are TRBV3-1 and TRBJ1-5; D gene ambiguous. Trimming stripped 0 bases from V and 2 bases from J, with 11 bases between. The CDR3 totals 16 residues. Germline V gene data show CDR1 as LGHDT and CDR2 as YNNKEL (reference sequence). The CDR3, as DNA: TGTGCCAGCAGCCAAGATCACCGCGGTGGCAATCAGCCCCAGCATTTT. It is translated as CASSQDHRGGNQPQHF.

This clonotype was seen only a few times. The V call is TRBV3-1, the J call TRBJ2-3; 8 bases fit TRBD2. There are 13 residues in the CDR3. Per germline, CDR1 LGHDT and CDR2 YNNKEL (reference sequence). V lost 5 bases and J lost 10; bases outside the gene matches: 8. This CDR3 reads CASSWTSSGAQYF. The CDR3 region has the DNA TGTGCCAGCAGCTGGACTAGCTCGGGAGCGCAGTATTTT.

The gene calls are TRBV9 and TRBJ2-5, with 7 bases aligning to TRBD1. Unmatched junction bases numbered 5, after V lost 0 bases and J lost 0 bases. Germline values: CDR1 SGDLS, CDR2 YYNGEE. This CDR3 comprises 16 residues. Written as DNA, the CDR3 is TGTGCCAGCAGCGTAGGATGGACAGGTTACCAAGAGACCCAGTACTTC. Amino acid sequence: CASSVGWTGYQETQYF.

The chain uses TRBV6-2 or TRBV6-3 and TRBJ2-7; 7 bases match TRBD2. The CDR3 contains 13 residues. Looked up from germline, CDR1 is MNHEY and CDR2 is SVGEGT. V trimming: 6 bases; J trimming: 6 bases; junction bases outside the gene matches: 8. The CDR3 nucleotides are TGTGCCAGCAGCCCGGGGGGTCCAGGCGAGCAGTACGTC. Translated: CASSPGGPGEQYV.

The chain uses TRBV29-1 and TRBJ2-1; D not resolved. Germline V gives CDR1 SQVTM, CDR2 ANQGSEA. CDR3 length equals 13 residues. The V end lost 2 bases, the J end lost 1 base, and 6 bases lay between the germline ends. The CDR3 spells CSVETRSYNEQFF. The CDR3 nucleotides are TGCAGCGTTGAAACTCGTTCCTACAATGAGCAGTTCTTC.

This clonotype showed up just a few times. This may come from a read error, since a much larger clone is one base off. The genes are TRBV2 and TRBJ1-5, with D unresolved. From germline, CDR1 is SNHLY and CDR2 FYNNEI. The CDR3 is 13 residues long. Trimming removed 4 bases at V and 0 bases at J, with 4 bases between. The CDR3 DNA reads TGTGCCAGCAGTGTGGGTAGCAATCAGCCCCAGCATTTT. This gives the protein CASSVGSNQPQHF. The complete variable domain, with remaining parts taken from reference TRBV2 and TRBJ1-5, reads EPEVTQTPSHQVTQMGQEVILRCVPISNHLYFYWYRQILGQKVEFLVSFYNNEISEKSEIFDDQFSVERPDGSNFTLKIRSTKLEDSAMYFCASSVGSNQPQHFGDGTRLSIL.

The rearrangement uses TRBV7-7 and TRBJ2-5; 8 nucleotides agree with TRBD1. The CDR3 loop spans 16 amino acids. V lost 0 bases, J lost 5 bases, and 8 bases stayed unmatched. Germline CDR1 is SSHAT and CDR2 is FNYEAQ (reference sequence). The DNA for the CDR3 is TGTGCCAGCAGCTTAGCGGGGACAGGTGGTCTGGAGACCCAGTACTTC. Protein sequence: CASSLAGTGGLETQYF.

In this sample, this clonotype turned up many times. The CDR3 nucleotides read TGTGCCAGCAGCGGTCCGGCTTATTACAATGAGCAGTTCTTC. This gives the protein CASSGPAYYNEQFF. This chain uses TRBV5-6 with TRBJ2-1; D is undetermined. CDR1 and CDR2 (germline): SGHDT, YYEEEE. CDR3 size: 14 residues. The germline V and J ends were trimmed by 4 bases and 4 bases, with 12 bases remaining between them.

This clonotype was seen more than once but under ten times. V and J are TRBV12-3 or TRBV12-4 and TRBJ2-2, with TRBD2 identical over 8 bases. This CDR3 contains 14 residues. The ends lost 7 bases at V and 4 bases at J; junction bases unmatched: 5. The CDR3 bases are TGTGCCAGCATCGGGACTAGAAGCACCGGGGAGCTGTTTTTT. It yields the protein CASIGTRSTGELFF.

CDR3 in DNA: TGTGCCAGCAGCCGAGGGGCTAGGGGGGATACGCAGTATTTT. Its translation: CASSRGARGDTQYF. The V call is TRBV7-2, the J call TRBJ2-3; a possible D gene is TRBD1 (6 bases). This CDR3 comprises 14 residues. CDR1 is SGHTA, CDR2 FQGNSA, per germline. With 5 bases removed from V and 6 bases from J, the gap between germline ends came to 15 bases. The whole variable domain, filled in from reference TRBV7-2 and TRBJ2-3, reads GAGVSQSPSNKVTEKGKDVELRCDPISGHTALYWYRQSLGQGLEFLIYFQGNSAPDKSGLPSDRFSAERTGGSVSTLTIQRTQQEDSAVYLCASSRGARGDTQYFGPGTRLTVL.

The chain uses TRBV6-6 and TRBJ1-6; a weak D match, TRBD1 (5 bases). Germline values: CDR1 MNHNY, CDR2 SVGAGI (reference sequence). Deletions cut 6 bases from V and 7 bases from J, with 19 bases between. This CDR3 is 16 amino acids long. CDR3 loop: CASRLMLQGMNSPLHF. In DNA form, the CDR3 reads TGTGCCAGCAGGCTTATGTTGCAGGGAATGAATTCACCCCTCCACTTT.

In this sample, this clonotype turned up many times. The V call is TRBV7-9, the J call TRBJ2-1; TRBD1 agrees at 9 bases. The CDR3 is made up of 15 amino acids. V shed 7 bases and J 6 bases; nucleotides not matched to a gene: 10. From germline, CDR1 is SEHNR and CDR2 FQNEAQ (reference sequence). This CDR3 reads CASTPAPTGGNEQFF. CDR3 DNA sequence: TGTGCCAGCACCCCCGCCCCGACAGGGGGCAATGAGCAGTTCTTC.

This rearrangement joins TRBV9 to TRBJ1-2; D not resolved. The CDR3 has 15 amino acids. V gave up 0 bases and J gave up 0 bases, with 9 bases separating them. CDR1 is SGDLS, CDR2 YYNGEE, per germline. The CDR3 reads CASSVGGFANYGYTF. CDR3 DNA sequence: TGTGCCAGCAGCGTAGGAGGATTTGCTAACTATGGCTACACCTTC.

This clonotype has only one observation. The chain is built from TRBV6-2 or TRBV6-3 and TRBJ2-7, with D uncertain. Per the germline V gene, CDR1 is MNHEY and CDR2 is SVGEGT. The CDR3 loop spans 13 amino acids. Trimming removed 4 bases from V and 3 bases from J, with 10 bases in between. The CDR3, as DNA: TGTGCCAGCAGTTCGGGCTGGCGCTACGAGCAGTACTTC. It yields the protein CASSSGWRYEQYF.

Only a few counts were recorded for this clonotype. The J gene is TRBJ2-1, the V gene TRBV10-3; possible D gene TRBD2, 5 bases. V was trimmed by 3 bases and J by 7 bases, leaving 19 bases between them. Germline assignment: CDR1 ENHRY and CDR2 SYGVKD. The CDR3 is made up of 16 amino acids. The CDR3 sequence: CAISDVSGKVGNEQFF. As DNA, the CDR3 is TGTGCCATCAGTGATGTGTCCGGGAAGGTGGGGAATGAGCAGTTCTTC.

The chain has TRBV5-1 and TRBJ2-7; 10 positions match TRBD1. Germline CDR1 SGHRS, CDR2 YFSETQ. Losses at the gene ends were 4 bases for V and 2 bases for J; bases not matched to a gene: 3. The CDR3 covers 14 residues. This chain's CDR3 is CASSDGQGAYEQYV. CDR3 sequence (DNA): TGCGCCAGCAGCGATGGACAGGGGGCCTACGAGCAGTACGTC.

The V and J genes are TRBV6-5 and TRBJ2-3; the D gene is possibly TRBD1 (5 bases). V was cut by 7 bases and J by 2 bases, with 10 bases left in between. Per germline, CDR1 MNHEY and CDR2 SVGAGI. This CDR3 contains 13 residues. The CDR3: CASTDSSTDTQYF. The CDR3 DNA reads TGTGCCAGCACCGACAGCTCCACAGATACGCAGTATTTT.

V usage is TRBV4-2 and J usage is TRBJ1-4; 9 bases align to TRBD1. The length of the CDR3 is 16 residues. J gave up 5 bases and V 1 base, and 5 bases lay outside the gene matches. Germline V lookup: CDR1 LGHNA, CDR2 YNFKEQ. CDR3 region: CASSQGDRGGNEKLFF. The CDR3 nucleotides are TGTGCCAGCAGCCAAGGAGACAGGGGGGGGAATGAAAAACTGTTTTTT.